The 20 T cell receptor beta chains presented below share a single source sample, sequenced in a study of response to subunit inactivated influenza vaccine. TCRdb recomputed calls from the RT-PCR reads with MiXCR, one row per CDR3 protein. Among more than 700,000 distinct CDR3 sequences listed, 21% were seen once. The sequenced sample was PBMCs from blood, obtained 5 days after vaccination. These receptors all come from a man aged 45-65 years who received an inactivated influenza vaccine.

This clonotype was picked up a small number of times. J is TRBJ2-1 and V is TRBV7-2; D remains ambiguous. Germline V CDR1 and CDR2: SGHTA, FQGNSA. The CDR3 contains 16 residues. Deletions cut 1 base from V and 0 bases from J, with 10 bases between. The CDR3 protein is CASSLGPGYSYNEQFF. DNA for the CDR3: TGTGCCAGCAGCTTAGGGCCCGGATACTCCTACAATGAGCAGTTCTTC.

CDR3 region: CSASSIWGYEQYF. DNA for the CDR3: TGCAGTGCTAGCTCTATATGGGGCTACGAGCAGTACTTC. This chain links TRBV20-1 with TRBJ2-7, with no clear D. The CDR3 extends over 13 amino acids. V lost 3 bases, J lost 3 bases, and 12 bases lay in between. Germline V CDR1 and CDR2: DFQATT, SNEGSKA (reference sequence).

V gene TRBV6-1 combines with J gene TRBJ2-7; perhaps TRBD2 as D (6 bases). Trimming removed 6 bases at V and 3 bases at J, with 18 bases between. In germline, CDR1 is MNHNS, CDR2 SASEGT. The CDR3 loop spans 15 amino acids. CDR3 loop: CASSPRSGGLYEQYF. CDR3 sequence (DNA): TGTGCCAGCAGCCCGAGGTCCGGGGGACTCTACGAGCAGTACTTC.

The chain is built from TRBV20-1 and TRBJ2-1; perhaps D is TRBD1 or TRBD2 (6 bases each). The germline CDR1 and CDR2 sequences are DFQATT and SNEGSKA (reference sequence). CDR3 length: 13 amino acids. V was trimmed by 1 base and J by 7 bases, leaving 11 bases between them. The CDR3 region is CSARGLGGNEQFF. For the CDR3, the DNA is TGCAGTGCTAGAGGACTAGGGGGGAATGAGCAGTTCTTC.

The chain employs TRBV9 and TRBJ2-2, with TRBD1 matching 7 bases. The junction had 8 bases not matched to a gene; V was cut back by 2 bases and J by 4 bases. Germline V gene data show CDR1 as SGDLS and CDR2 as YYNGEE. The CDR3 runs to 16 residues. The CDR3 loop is CASSVTPDRTTGELFF. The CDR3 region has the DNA TGTGCCAGCAGCGTCACACCGGACAGGACCACCGGGGAGCTGTTTTTT.

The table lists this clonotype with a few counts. The DNA of the CDR3 is TGTGCCAGCAGTGTGACAGGGGCCTTCGGTCAGCCCCAGCATTTT. Translated, it gives CASSVTGAFGQPQHF. J is TRBJ1-5 and V is TRBV6-2 or TRBV6-3, with 8 bases identical to TRBD1. This CDR3 has 15 residues. J was trimmed by 6 bases and V by 5 bases; bases with no gene match: 9. Germline V gene lookup returns CDR1 MNHEY and CDR2 SVGEGT.

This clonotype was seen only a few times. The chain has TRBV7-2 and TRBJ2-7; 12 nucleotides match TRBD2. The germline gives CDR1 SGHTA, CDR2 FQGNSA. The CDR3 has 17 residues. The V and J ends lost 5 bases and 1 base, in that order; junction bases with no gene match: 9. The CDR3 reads CASSGRLAGAQSYEQYF. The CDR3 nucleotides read TGTGCCAGCAGCGGCAGACTAGCGGGGGCGCAATCCTACGAGCAGTACTTC. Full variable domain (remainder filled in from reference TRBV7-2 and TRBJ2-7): GAGVSQSPSNKVTEKGKDVELRCDPISGHTALYWYRQSLGQGLEFLIYFQGNSAPDKSGLPSDRFSAERTGGSVSTLTIQRTQQEDSAVYLCASSGRLAGAQSYEQYFGPGTRLTVT.

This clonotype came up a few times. CDR3 nucleotides: TGTGCCAGCAGTCCCGCCGGCTCCACCGGGGAGCTGTTTTTT. It translates to CASSPAGSTGELFF. V is TRBV6-1 and J is TRBJ2-2; D gene uncertain. The germline V gene has CDR1 MNHNS and CDR2 SASEGT. The CDR3 contains 14 residues. Trimming removed 5 bases at V and 4 bases at J, with 11 bases between.

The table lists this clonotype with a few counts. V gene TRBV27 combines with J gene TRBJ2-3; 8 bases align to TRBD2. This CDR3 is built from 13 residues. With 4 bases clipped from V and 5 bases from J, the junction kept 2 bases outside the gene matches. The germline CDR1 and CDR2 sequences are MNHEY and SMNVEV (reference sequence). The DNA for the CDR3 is TGTGCCAGCAGTTCCCGGGAGGGAGATACGCAGTATTTT. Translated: CASSSREGDTQYF.

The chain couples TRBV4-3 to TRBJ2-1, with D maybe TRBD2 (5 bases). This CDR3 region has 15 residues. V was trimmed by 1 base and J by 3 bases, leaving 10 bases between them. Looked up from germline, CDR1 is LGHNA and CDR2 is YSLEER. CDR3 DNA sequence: TGCGCCAGCAGCCAAGGCCCAGCGGACTACAATGAGCAGTTCTTC. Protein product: CASSQGPADYNEQFF.

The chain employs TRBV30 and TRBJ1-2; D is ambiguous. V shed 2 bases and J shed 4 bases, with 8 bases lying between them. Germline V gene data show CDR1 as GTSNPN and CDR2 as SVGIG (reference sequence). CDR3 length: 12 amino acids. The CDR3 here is CAWSRQSYGYTF. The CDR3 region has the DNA TGTGCCTGGAGTCGACAAAGCTATGGCTACACCTTC.

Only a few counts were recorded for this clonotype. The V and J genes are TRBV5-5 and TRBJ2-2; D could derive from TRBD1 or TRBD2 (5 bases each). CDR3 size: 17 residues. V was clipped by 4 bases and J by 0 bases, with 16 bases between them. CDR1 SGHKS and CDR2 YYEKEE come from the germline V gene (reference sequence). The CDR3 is CASSRQGPPANTGELFF. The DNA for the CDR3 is TGTGCCAGCAGCCGGCAGGGACCTCCCGCGAACACCGGGGAGCTGTTTTTT. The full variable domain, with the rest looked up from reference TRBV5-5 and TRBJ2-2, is DAGVTQSPTHLIKTRGQQVTLRCSPISGHKSVSWYQQVLGQGPQFIFQYYEKEERGRGNFPDRFSARQFPNYSSELNVNALLLGDSALYLCASSRQGPPANTGELFFGEGSRLTVL.

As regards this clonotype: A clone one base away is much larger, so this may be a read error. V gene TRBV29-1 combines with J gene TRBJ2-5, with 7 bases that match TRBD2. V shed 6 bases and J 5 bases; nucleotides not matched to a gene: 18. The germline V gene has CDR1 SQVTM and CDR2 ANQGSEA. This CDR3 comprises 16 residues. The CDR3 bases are TGCAGCGTCGACCCGGTGGGAGGGACGTCCGGGGAGACCCAGTACTTC. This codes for CSVDPVGGTSGETQYF.

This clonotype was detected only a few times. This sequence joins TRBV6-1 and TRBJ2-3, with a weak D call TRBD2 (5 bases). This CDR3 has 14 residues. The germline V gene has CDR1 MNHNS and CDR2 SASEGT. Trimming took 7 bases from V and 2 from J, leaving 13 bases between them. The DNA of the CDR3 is TGTGCCAGCACGGAGCGGTCTTACACAGATACGCAGTATTTT. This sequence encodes CASTERSYTDTQYF.

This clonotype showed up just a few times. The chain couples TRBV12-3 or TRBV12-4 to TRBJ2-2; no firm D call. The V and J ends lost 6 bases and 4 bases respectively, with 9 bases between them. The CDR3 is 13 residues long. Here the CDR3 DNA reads TGTGCCAGCAGAAATCAGCCCACCGGGGAGCTGTTTTTT. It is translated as CASRNQPTGELFF.

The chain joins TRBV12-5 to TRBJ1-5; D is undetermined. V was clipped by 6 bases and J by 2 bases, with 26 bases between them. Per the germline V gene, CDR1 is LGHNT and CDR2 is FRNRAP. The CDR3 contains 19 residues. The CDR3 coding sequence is TGTGCTAGTGGCCCCAACCAGTGCGCAGGTGCAATAGGCAATCAGCCCCAGCATTTT. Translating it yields CASGPNQCAGAIGNQPQHF. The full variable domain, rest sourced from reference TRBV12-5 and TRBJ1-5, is DARVTQTPRHKVTEMGQEVTMRCQPILGHNTVFWYRQTMMQGLELLAYFRNRAPLDDSGMPKDRFSAEMPDATLATLKIQPSEPRDSAVYFCASGPNQCAGAIGNQPQHFGDGTRLSIL.

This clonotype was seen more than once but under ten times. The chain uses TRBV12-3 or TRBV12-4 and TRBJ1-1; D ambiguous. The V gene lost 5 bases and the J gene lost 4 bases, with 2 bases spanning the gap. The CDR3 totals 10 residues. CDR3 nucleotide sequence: TGTGCCAGCAGTCGCACTGAAGCTTTCTTT. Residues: CASSRTEAFF.

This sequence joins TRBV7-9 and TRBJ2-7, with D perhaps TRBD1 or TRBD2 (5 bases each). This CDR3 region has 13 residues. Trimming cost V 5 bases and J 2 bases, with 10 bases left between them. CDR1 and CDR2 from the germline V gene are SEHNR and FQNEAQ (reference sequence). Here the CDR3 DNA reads TGTGCCAGCAGCCGGGGACCGCCCTACGAGCAGTACTTC. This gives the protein CASSRGPPYEQYF.

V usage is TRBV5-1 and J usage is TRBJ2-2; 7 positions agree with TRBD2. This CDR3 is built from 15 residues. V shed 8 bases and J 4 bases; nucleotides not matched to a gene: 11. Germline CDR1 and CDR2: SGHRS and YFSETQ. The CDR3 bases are TGCGCCAGTTTACTCGGGACTACGGGCACCGGGGAGCTGTTTTTT. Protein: CASLLGTTGTGELFF.

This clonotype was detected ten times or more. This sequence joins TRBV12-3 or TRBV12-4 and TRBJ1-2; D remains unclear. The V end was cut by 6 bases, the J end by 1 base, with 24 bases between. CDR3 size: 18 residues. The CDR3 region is CASRGTDRFGFFNYGYTF. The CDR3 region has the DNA TGTGCCAGCAGGGGCACCGACCGCTTTGGCTTTTTTAACTATGGCTACACCTTC.